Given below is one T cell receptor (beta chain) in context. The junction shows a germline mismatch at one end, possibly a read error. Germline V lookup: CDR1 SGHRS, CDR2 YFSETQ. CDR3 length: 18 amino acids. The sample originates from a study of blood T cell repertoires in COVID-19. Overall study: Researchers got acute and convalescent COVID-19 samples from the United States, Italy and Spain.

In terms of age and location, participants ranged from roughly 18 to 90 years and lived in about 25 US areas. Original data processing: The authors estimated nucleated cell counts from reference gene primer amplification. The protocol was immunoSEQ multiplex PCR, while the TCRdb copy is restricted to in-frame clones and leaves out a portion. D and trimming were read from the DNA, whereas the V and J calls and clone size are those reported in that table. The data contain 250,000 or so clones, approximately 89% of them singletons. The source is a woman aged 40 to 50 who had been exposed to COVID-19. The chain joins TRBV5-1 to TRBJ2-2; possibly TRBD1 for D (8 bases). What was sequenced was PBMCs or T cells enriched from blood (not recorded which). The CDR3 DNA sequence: TGTGCCAGCAGCTCCCAGGGGGCTAGCGGCTTAAACACCGGGGAGCTGTTTTTT. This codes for CASSSQGASGLNTGELFF.